A selection of T cell receptor beta chains follows, all from one sample in a study of OX40 agonist ivuxolimab in advanced cancers. Data came from immunoSEQ multiplex PCR; TCRdb stores just in-frame clones and leaves some out. The sample holds just under 65,000 clones, 91% seen once. The sequenced sample was CD4+ or CD8+ T cells sorted from blood, obtained in a trial of the OX40 agonist ivuxolimab. All receptors come from an adult with an advanced solid tumor such as melanoma, head and neck, liver or kidney cancer. The CDR3 runs from the conserved cysteine through the conserved F or W. A D gene is named only where the DNA matches it firmly. Where a row states a size, it is once, few, many or the class of an expanded clone; other rows omit it.

J gene: TRBJ2-3; clone size: -; D gene: -; V gene: TRBV28; CDR3 DNA: TGTGCCAGCAGTTCCCACGGCACAGATACGCAGTATTTT; CDR3 protein: CASSSHGTDTQYF
J gene: TRBJ1-2; clone size: -; D gene: -; V gene: TRBV5-1; CDR3 DNA: TGCGCCAGCAGCTTCAGCGAGAATGGCTACACCTTC; CDR3 protein: CASSFSENGYTF
J gene: TRBJ1-1; clone size: -; D gene: -; V gene: TRBV10-2; CDR3 DNA: TGCGCCAGCAGTGAGGGGGGGAACACTGAAGCTTTCTTT; CDR3 protein: CASSEGGNTEAFF
J gene: TRBJ2-3; clone size: -; D gene: -; V gene: TRBV9; CDR3 DNA: TGTGCCAGCAGCTCTGACAGCACAGATACGCAGTATTTT; CDR3 protein: CASSSDSTDTQYF
J gene: TRBJ1-2; clone size: -; D gene: -; V gene: TRBV11-2; CDR3 DNA: TGTGCCAGCAGCCCCACAGGTTACTATGGCTACACCTTC; CDR3 protein: CASSPTGYYGYTF
J gene: TRBJ2-4; clone size: -; D gene: -; V gene: TRBV6-5; CDR3 DNA: TGTGCCAGCAGTAGGGACATTGAGGGGATTCAGTACTTC; CDR3 protein: CASSRDIEGIQYF
J gene: TRBJ2-1; clone size: -; D gene: -; V gene: TRBV7-2; CDR3 DNA: TGTGCCAGCAGCTTAGCGTACGGGGATGAGCAGTTCTTC; CDR3 protein: CASSLAYGDEQFF
J gene: TRBJ2-5; clone size: -; D gene: -; V gene: TRBV9; CDR3 DNA: TGTGCCAGCAGCGTAGGATCTAATAAGGTGGAGACCCAGTACTTC; CDR3 protein: CASSVGSNKVETQYF
J gene: TRBJ1-1; clone size: few; D gene: -; V gene: TRBV28; CDR3 DNA: TGTGCCAGCAGTTTCGGCGGGTTCAACACTGAAGCTTTCTTT; CDR3 protein: CASSFGGFNTEAFF
J gene: TRBJ2-2; clone size: once; D gene: -; V gene: TRBV6-5; CDR3 DNA: TGTGCCAGCAGTGCTGTCGGGGCCGGCGGGGAGCTGTTTTTT; CDR3 protein: CASSAVGAGGELFF
J gene: TRBJ2-5; clone size: -; D gene: TRBD2; V gene: TRBV30; CDR3 DNA: TGTGCCTGGAGTTATGGACTAGCGGGAGGGCTGGGAGAGACCCAGTACTTC; CDR3 protein: CAWSYGLAGGLGETQYF
J gene: TRBJ2-1; clone size: few; D gene: -; V gene: TRBV2; CDR3 DNA: TGTGCCAGCAGTGCCGCGATCAATGAGCAGTTCTTC; CDR3 protein: CASSAAINEQFF
J gene: TRBJ1-5; clone size: few; D gene: -; V gene: TRBV29-1; CDR3 DNA: TGCAGCGTTGGGAGGGGCGACAATCAGCCCCAGCATTTT; CDR3 protein: CSVGRGDNQPQHF
J gene: TRBJ2-7; clone size: -; D gene: TRBD2; V gene: TRBV6-6; CDR3 DNA: TGTGCCAGTCAACCGTGGGGAGGGTTGGGCTACGAGCAGTACTTC; CDR3 protein: CASQPWGGLGYEQYF
J gene: TRBJ2-3; clone size: -; D gene: -; V gene: TRBV10-3; CDR3 DNA: TGTGCCATCAGTGGCCGCGGAATACGCACAGATACGCAGTATTTT; CDR3 protein: CAISGRGIRTDTQYF
J gene: TRBJ2-5; clone size: -; D gene: -; V gene: TRBV5-1; CDR3 DNA: TGCGCCAGCAGCTTGGACAGGCGCGACTTAGGTAGAAAGACCCAGTACTTC; CDR3 protein: CASSLDRRDLGRKTQYF
J gene: TRBJ2-5; clone size: -; D gene: -; V gene: TRBV29-1; CDR3 DNA: TGCAGCGCTGACTCAGGGACCCAGTACTTC; CDR3 protein: CSADSGTQYF
J gene: TRBJ1-4; clone size: -; D gene: TRBD1; V gene: TRBV5-6; CDR3 DNA: TGTGCCAGCAGCTCCCAAGTCCTCGCCCATGACAGGGGGGATGAAAAACTGTTTTTT; CDR3 protein: CASSSQVLAHDRGDEKLFF
J gene: TRBJ2-7; clone size: -; D gene: -; V gene: TRBV6-6; CDR3 DNA: TGTGCCAGCGGGGGGTTGGGCTACGAGCAGTACTTC; CDR3 protein: CASGGLGYEQYF
J gene: TRBJ2-7; clone size: once; D gene: -; V gene: TRBV19; CDR3 DNA: TGTGCCAGTAGTGGTGCTGCGGGACCCTACGAGCAGTACTTC; CDR3 protein: CASSGAAGPYEQYF
J gene: TRBJ2-1; clone size: -; D gene: TRBD2; V gene: TRBV7-8; CDR3 DNA: TGTGCCAGCAGTCCTACTAGCGGGAACCCCAGCGAGCAGTTCTTC; CDR3 protein: CASSPTSGNPSEQFF
J gene: TRBJ2-5; clone size: -; D gene: TRBD2; V gene: TRBV7-2; CDR3 DNA: TGTGCCAGCAGCATCGGGACTAGCGGGAGTCAAGAGACCCAGTACTTC; CDR3 protein: CASSIGTSGSQETQYF
J gene: TRBJ2-3; clone size: -; D gene: -; V gene: TRBV27; CDR3 DNA: TGTGCCAGCAGTTTAGGCGTTCGTCCAGGCACAGATACGCAGTATTTT; CDR3 protein: CASSLGVRPGTDTQYF
J gene: TRBJ2-3; clone size: -; D gene: TRBD2; V gene: TRBV10-3; CDR3 DNA: TGTGCCATCAGAACTAGCGACCTCACAGATACGCAGTATTTT; CDR3 protein: CAIRTSDLTDTQYF
J gene: TRBJ2-5; clone size: -; D gene: -; V gene: TRBV5-4; CDR3 DNA: TGTGCCAGCAGCAAACCCCGACCGTCTCGGGGTCAACAAGAGACCCAGTACTTC; CDR3 protein: CASSKPRPSRGQQETQYF
J gene: TRBJ2-4; clone size: -; D gene: -; V gene: TRBV10-3; CDR3 DNA: TGTGCCATCAGTGAGTCAGAGGGTTCCAAAAACATTCAGTACTTC; CDR3 protein: CAISESEGSKNIQYF
J gene: TRBJ1-2; clone size: -; D gene: -; V gene: TRBV23-1; CDR3 DNA: TGCGCCAGCAGTCAATATCGAAGGGGACAAGCTAACTATGGCTACACCTTC; CDR3 protein: CASSQYRRGQANYGYTF
J gene: TRBJ2-7; clone size: -; D gene: -; V gene: TRBV7-9; CDR3 DNA: TGTGCCAGCGGAGTGGACACCTCCTGGTACGAGCAGTACTTC; CDR3 protein: CASGVDTSWYEQYF
J gene: TRBJ2-3; clone size: -; D gene: -; V gene: TRBV2; CDR3 DNA: TGTGCCAGCAGAGGCGGTAGGGCAGATACGCAGTATTTT; CDR3 protein: CASRGGRADTQYF
J gene: TRBJ1-2; clone size: -; D gene: -; V gene: TRBV19; CDR3 DNA: TGTGCCAGTAGTACAGGAGCCCAAGCTAACTATGGCTACACCTTC; CDR3 protein: CASSTGAQANYGYTF
J gene: TRBJ1-2; clone size: -; D gene: -; V gene: TRBV28; CDR3 DNA: TGTGCCAGCAGTCTCGGACTTGGCTACACCTTC; CDR3 protein: CASSLGLGYTF
J gene: TRBJ1-1; clone size: -; D gene: TRBD1; V gene: TRBV9; CDR3 DNA: TGTGCCAGCAGCGCGGGACAGCAAACGAACACTGAAGCTTTCTTT; CDR3 protein: CASSAGQQTNTEAFF
J gene: TRBJ2-3; clone size: once; D gene: -; V gene: TRBV6-4; CDR3 DNA: TGTGCCAGCAGTCCAAAGCCCGGGACGCAGTATTTT; CDR3 protein: CASSPKPGTQYF
J gene: TRBJ2-7; clone size: -; D gene: -; V gene: TRBV5-4; CDR3 DNA: TGTGCCAGCAGCAACCCGGGACGGGCCTACGAGCAGTACTTC; CDR3 protein: CASSNPGRAYEQYF
J gene: TRBJ2-3; clone size: -; D gene: -; V gene: TRBV30; CDR3 DNA: TGTGCCTGGAGTGTACTGTTAGCGAGAAGCACAGATACGCAGTATTTT; CDR3 protein: CAWSVLLARSTDTQYF
J gene: TRBJ2-1; clone size: -; D gene: TRBD1; V gene: TRBV5-1; CDR3 DNA: TGCGCCAGCAGCTTTGGGGACAGGGACCACAATGAGCAGTTCTTC; CDR3 protein: CASSFGDRDHNEQFF
J gene: TRBJ2-7; clone size: once; D gene: -; V gene: TRBV29-1; CDR3 DNA: TGCAGCGTTGGGCAACTTTCCGAGCAGTACTTC; CDR3 protein: CSVGQLSEQYF
J gene: TRBJ2-7; clone size: -; D gene: -; V gene: TRBV30; CDR3 DNA: TGTGCCTGGAGTGTACTGAGGGAGCAGTACTTC; CDR3 protein: CAWSVLREQYF
J gene: TRBJ1-1; clone size: -; D gene: TRBD1; V gene: TRBV7-3; CDR3 DNA: TGTGCCAGCAGCTTATCCCGACAGGGGAACACTGAAGCTTTCTTT; CDR3 protein: CASSLSRQGNTEAFF
J gene: TRBJ2-2; clone size: -; D gene: -; V gene: TRBV5-1; CDR3 DNA: TGCGCCAGCAGCTTGGCATCAGGGTTCGGGGAGCTGTTTTTT; CDR3 protein: CASSLASGFGELFF
J gene: TRBJ1-3; clone size: once; D gene: -; V gene: TRBV25-1; CDR3 DNA: TGTGCCAGCAGTGAAGAGCGAACTGGAAACACCATATATTTT; CDR3 protein: CASSEERTGNTIYF
J gene: TRBJ2-3; clone size: -; D gene: -; V gene: TRBV19; CDR3 DNA: TGTGCCAGTAGTATTGTGGCTAGCGACACAGATACGCAGTATTTT; CDR3 protein: CASSIVASDTDTQYF
J gene: TRBJ2-7; clone size: -; D gene: TRBD2; V gene: TRBV4-2; CDR3 DNA: TGTGCCAGCAGCCAACGGACTAGCGACTACGAGCAGTACTTC; CDR3 protein: CASSQRTSDYEQYF
J gene: TRBJ2-3; clone size: -; D gene: TRBD2; V gene: TRBV19; CDR3 DNA: TGTGCCAGTAGTATAGGGCGGGAGGGAAATCGAAATACGCAGTATTTT; CDR3 protein: CASSIGREGNRNTQYF
J gene: TRBJ1-1; clone size: -; D gene: -; V gene: TRBV19; CDR3 DNA: TGTGCCAGTCAGGAGGGAACTAACACTGAAGCTTTCTTT; CDR3 protein: CASQEGTNTEAFF
J gene: TRBJ2-5; clone size: once; D gene: -; V gene: TRBV5-4; CDR3 DNA: TGTGCCAGCAGCTTGGCCGGACGGGGTCAAGAGACCCAGTACTTC; CDR3 protein: CASSLAGRGQETQYF
J gene: TRBJ1-4; clone size: -; D gene: -; V gene: TRBV28; CDR3 DNA: TGTGCCAGCAGTCACCGACAGGTTGGGGAAAAACTGTTTTTT; CDR3 protein: CASSHRQVGEKLFF
J gene: TRBJ1-4; clone size: -; D gene: -; V gene: TRBV30; CDR3 DNA: TGTGCCTGGAATTTAGGCCGATATGAAAAACTGTTTTTT; CDR3 protein: CAWNLGRYEKLFF